This TCR beta chain appears in the sequencing data of a study of cytomegalovirus exposure and HLA in healthy donors. Findings and caveats of the study: Within an earlier analysis, most TCR beta V segments proved productive either about 90% or about 30% of the time.

CDR3 length equals 16 residues. V gave up 1 base and J gave up 3 bases; unmatched junction bases: 6. Germline CDR1 SGHAT, CDR2 FQNNGV. The primer mix had 60 Vbeta and 13 Jbeta primers. Method: immunoSEQ multiplex PCR; TCRdb's copy keeps in-frame clones and lacks some. The data contain 50,000 or so clones, roughly 76% of them singletons. Note on this clone: Its specificity is not known.

The origin of this receptor is a woman aged 40 to 55 in good health and CMV-seropositive. This sequence joins TRBV11-2 and TRBJ1-1, with 9 bases identical to TRBD1. Sequencing input: PBMCs. The CDR3 is CASSLGTGGTDTEAFF. The DNA for the CDR3 is TGTGCCAGCAGCTTAGGCACAGGGGGCACGGACACTGAAGCTTTCTTT.